These T cell receptor beta chains were read from a single sample in a study of CD8+ T cells in alopecia areata. Here immunoSEQ multiplex PCR was the method, and the copy in TCRdb shows in-frame clones only, minus some. The sample lists around 180,000 clones; approximately 67% were seen once. Sequenced material: CD4+ T cells sorted from blood, taken at approximately week 49, from a patient treated with tofacitinib. The receptors were sampled from a human donor with alopecia areata. Each CDR3 is given with its conserved first and last residue. A D gene is named only where the DNA matches it firmly. Part of the rows lack a size; the others show once, few, many or a class for expanded clones.

TRBJ2-7 TRBV7-2 NA TRBD1 TGTGCCAGCAGCACTGGGCCCGGGACAGGGTACCACGAGCAGTACTTC CASSTGPGTGYHEQYF
TRBJ2-3 TRBV29-1 NA TRBD2 TGCAGCGCCACGGGGGGGGCCGGTACAGATACGCAGTATTTT CSATGGAGTDTQYF
TRBJ2-3 TRBV20-1 NA NA TGCAGTGCTATGGCAGATACGCAGTATTTT CSAMADTQYF
TRBJ1-2 TRBV30 once NA TGTGCCTGGAGTGTACAGGGCTATGGCTACACCTTC CAWSVQGYGYTF
TRBJ1-1 TRBV6-5 NA NA TGTGCCAGCAATGAGGTCAGGAGAATGCCTGAAGCTTTCTTT CASNEVRRMPEAFF
TRBJ1-2 TRBV29-1 few NA TGCAGCGTCCTGAGACAGGAGATAAGCTACACCTTC CSVLRQEISYTF
TRBJ2-3 TRBV29-1 NA NA TGCAGCGTGGCCTCAGATACGCAGTATTTT CSVASDTQYF
TRBJ2-2 TRBV14 few NA TGTGCCACCTCTCTTAAGATTAACACCGGGGAGCTGTTTTTT CATSLKINTGELFF
TRBJ1-2 TRBV5-5 once TRBD1 TGTGCCAGCAGCTTGGTCCTATCAGGGGGCGCAATCTATGGCTACACCTTC CASSLVLSGGAIYGYTF
TRBJ1-6 TRBV11-3 NA NA TGTGCCAGCAGTAGTAGCTCCTATAATTCACCCCTCCACTTT CASSSSSYNSPLHF
TRBJ2-1 TRBV18 NA TRBD2 TGTGCCAGCTCACCAGGCGGGGGGGCCTTAAATGAGCAGTTCTTC CASSPGGGALNEQFF
TRBJ2-5 TRBV30 NA NA TGTGCCTCAGGCGAGCAGGGAGGAGAGACCCAGTACTTC CASGEQGGETQYF
TRBJ2-6 TRBV5-1 NA NA TGCGCCAGCAGCCCAACTTCTGGGGCCAACGTCCTGACTTTC CASSPTSGANVLTF
TRBJ1-2 TRBV5-1 NA NA TGCGCCAGCAGCTTAGACAGAGATTATGGCTACACCTTC CASSLDRDYGYTF
TRBJ1-1 TRBV19 few NA TGTGCCAGTAGTATGCAGGGCAGGGGAGCCGGCACTGAAGCTTTCTTT CASSMQGRGAGTEAFF
TRBJ2-5 TRBV10-3 few TRBD1 TGTGCCGCAGGCCGATCAGGACAGGGTATTTCGGGAGAGACCCAGTACTTC CAAGRSGQGISGETQYF
TRBJ1-4 TRBV4-3 few NA TGCGCCAGCAGCCAAGGGGACCGGGCAGGGGAAAAACTGTTTTTT CASSQGDRAGEKLFF
TRBJ1-1 TRBV6-5 NA TRBD1 TGTGCCAGCAGTTTCAAGGGGGCGGGCGCTGAAGCTTTCTTT CASSFKGAGAEAFF
TRBJ2-1 TRBV9 NA TRBD2 TGTGCCAGCAGCGCCCGACTAGCGGGGCCCCTCAATGAGCAGTTCTTC CASSARLAGPLNEQFF
TRBJ1-2 TRBV27 NA NA TGTGCCAGCAGCCTTGCGGGGGTCGGCGATGGCTACACCTTC CASSLAGVGDGYTF
TRBJ2-5 TRBV27 NA NA TGTGCCAGCAGTTTTAAGGGGAACCTCCAAGAGACCCAGTACTTC CASSFKGNLQETQYF
TRBJ1-2 TRBV5-1 NA NA TGCGCCAGCAGCTTGGATACCACGGGCGGAGTCCTAGGCTACACCTTC CASSLDTTGGVLGYTF
TRBJ1-2 TRBV9 NA TRBD1 TGTGCCAGCAGCTCGTCTGGGGGCAGGGGGCTGGGAGGCTACACCTTC CASSSSGGRGLGGYTF
TRBJ2-3 TRBV19 few NA TGTGCCAGTAGTGCGCGAAGATGGGAGAGCACAGATACGCAGTATTTT CASSARRWESTDTQYF
TRBJ2-7 TRBV27 once TRBD1 TGTGCCAGCAGTCCCTGGCACCTGGGACAGGGGGCGTTCTACGAGCAGTACTTC CASSPWHLGQGAFYEQYF
TRBJ1-5 TRBV23-1 NA NA TGCGCCAGCACTGACCTCAGGGCGGACAGAAAAGATCAGCCCCAGCATTTT CASTDLRADRKDQPQHF
TRBJ2-2 TRBV29-1 NA NA TGCAGCGTTGAGAGCTCAAAACAGGCCTCGAACACCGGGGAGCTGTTTTTT CSVESSKQASNTGELFF
TRBJ1-1 TRBV7-3 NA NA TGTGCCAGCAGCTTAGACAACACTGAAGCTTTCTTT CASSLDNTEAFF
TRBJ1-1 TRBV29-1 NA NA TGCAGCGCAAGAAACACTGAAGCTTTCTTT CSARNTEAFF